The sequence of this TCR beta chain was determined in a study of T-cell memory formation after mild COVID-19. Study background: TCR clusters mostly belonged to single donors.

Each CDR3 protein gets one entry after TCRdb re-called the 5' RACE reads with MiXCR. The sample includes about 410,000 distinct CDR3 sequences, 15% to 20% of them seen just once. The CDR3 covers 14 residues. The V gene's germline CDR1 is MNHNY and CDR2 SVGAGI (reference sequence). V dropped 2 bases and J dropped 8 bases, with 15 bases sitting between them. V is TRBV6-6 and J is TRBJ1-1; D may be TRBD1 (5 bases). The sequenced material came from PBMCs or a T cell subset sorted from them (not recorded which). This receptor was identified in a man younger than 35 who had mild COVID-19 (a few samples of this study predate the infection). Cell type and time point are not known. The chain's CDR3 is CASSYPRQTEEAFF. The CDR3 DNA reads TGTGCCAGCAGTTACCCCAGACAGACGGAGGAAGCTTTCTTT.